Listed below are T cell receptor beta chains from one sample, sequenced in a study of blood T cell repertoires in COVID-19. TCRdb's copy holds only in-frame clones and misses some; the assay was immunoSEQ multiplex PCR. This sample has about 220,000 clones, with roughly 87% found just once. Sequencing input: peripheral blood. The receptors come from a man aged 40-55 years with active or convalescent COVID-19. Each CDR3 is given with its conserved first and last residue. The D gene is left open where the match is weak. Clone size is stated in some rows and not others, as once, few, many or a class when expanded.

-,-,TRBJ2-7,TRBV9,TGTGCCAGCAGCGTAGGGGGAGGGGGTCCTTACGAGCAGTACTTC,CASSVGGGGPYEQYF
-,-,TRBJ1-6,TRBV19,TGTGCCAGTAGTATCTTTCAGGGCTCCTATAATTCACCCCTCCACTTT,CASSIFQGSYNSPLHF
-,-,TRBJ2-1,TRBV5-4,TGTGCCAGCTCCGGAGCGGGCGCGAACAATGAGCAGTTCTTC,CASSGAGANNEQFF
-,-,TRBJ1-5,TRBV18,TGTGCCAGCTCACCAATCCCAGGGGAGCAGCCCCAGCATTTT,CASSPIPGEQPQHF
-,-,TRBJ2-7,TRBV28,TGTGCCAGCAGTTTCCCGGACTCGAACTCCTACGAGCAGTACTTC,CASSFPDSNSYEQYF
few,-,TRBJ1-5,TRBV19,TGTGCCAGTAGTAAAGGGGCCAGGGAACCCAATCAGCCCCAGCATTTT,CASSKGAREPNQPQHF
-,-,TRBJ1-2,TRBV3-1/TRBV3-2,TGTGCCAGCAGCCAAGATCAGCGGGGGGCTAACTATGGCTACACCTTC,CASSQDQRGANYGYTF
-,TRBD1,TRBJ1-6,TRBV5-4,TGTGCCAGCAGCTCCCGGGACAGCAATTCACCCCTCCACTTT,CASSSRDSNSPLHF
-,TRBD2,TRBJ2-3,TRBV11-2,TGTGCCAGCGCCACTAGCGAGGCAGATACGCAGTATTTT,CASATSEADTQYF
-,-,TRBJ2-4,TRBV4-2,TGTGCCAGCAGCCAACCCGAAGGGGGTGCGGGAAACATTCAGTACTTC,CASSQPEGGAGNIQYF
-,TRBD2,TRBJ2-1,TRBV9,TGTGCCAGCAGCGTTAGGCTAGCGGGAGGGGACGAGCAGTTCTTC,CASSVRLAGGDEQFF
-,-,TRBJ1-2,TRBV15,TGTGCCACCAGCGGATTATCAGGGGGCTACACCTTC,CATSGLSGGYTF
-,-,TRBJ2-7,TRBV5-6,TGTGCCAGCAGCTTTCTAGACTACGAGCAGTACTTC,CASSFLDYEQYF
-,TRBD1,TRBJ2-3,TRBV28,TGTGCCAGCAGCCTACCTCATCCGGGACAGGGAAAAACAGATACGCAGTATTTT,CASSLPHPGQGKTDTQYF
-,-,TRBJ2-1,TRBV5-1,TGCGCCAGCAGCCTCGGACTCCATAATGAGCAGTTCTTC,CASSLGLHNEQFF
-,-,TRBJ1-1,TRBV9,TGTGCCAGCAGCACCGGGGACTTGGGCGGCACTGAAGCTTTCTTT,CASSTGDLGGTEAFF
-,-,TRBJ1-5,TRBV2,TGTGCCAGCAGTTCTGACAGGCAGCCCCAGCATTTT,CASSSDRQPQHF
-,-,TRBJ1-6,TRBV3-1/TRBV3-2,TGTGCCAGCAGCCAAGGCGGCAGGGCGAATTCACCCCTCCACTTT,CASSQGGRANSPLHF
-,TRBD1,TRBJ1-5,TRBV4-1,TGCGCCAGCAGCCATGACAGGGTTAGCAATCAGCCCCAGCATTTT,CASSHDRVSNQPQHF
many,-,TRBJ1-1,TRBV5-1,TGCGCCAGCAGCTTGGAGGCAGGGGTAGCCGAAGCTTTCTTT,CASSLEAGVAEAFF
-,TRBD2,TRBJ2-1,TRBV4-1,TGCGCCAGCAGCAGGGGCGGGAGGGAATACAATGAGCAGTTCTTC,CASSRGGREYNEQFF
few,TRBD1,TRBJ1-5,TRBV6-5,TGTGCCAGCACAGGACAGGGGAGACAGCCCCAGCATTTT,CASTGQGRQPQHF
-,TRBD1,TRBJ2-1,TRBV27,TGTGCCAGCAGAGCCGGGACAGGGGAATACAATGAGCAGTTCTTC,CASRAGTGEYNEQFF
-,TRBD2,TRBJ2-1,TRBV4-2,TGTGCCAGCAGCCAGCTAGCGGGAGGGCCTTACAATGAGCAGTTCTTC,CASSQLAGGPYNEQFF
once,TRBD1,TRBJ2-3,TRBV4-1,TGCGCCAGCAGCCAGTCTTACAGGGGAGATACGCAGTATTTT,CASSQSYRGDTQYF
once,TRBD1,TRBJ1-2,TRBV7-3,TGTGCCAGCAGCGACATTACAGGGGGAAGGGGTGGCTACACCTTC,CASSDITGGRGGYTF
-,-,TRBJ1-5,TRBV19,TGTGCCAGTAGAGGACAGATTAGCAATCAGCCCCAGCATTTT,CASRGQISNQPQHF
-,-,TRBJ1-3,TRBV21-1,TGTGCCAGCAGCAAAGTCTTCGCAGGGCCGAGCTCTGGAAACACCATATATTTT,CASSKVFAGPSSGNTIYF
-,-,TRBJ2-3,TRBV27,TGTGCCAGCAGTTTGTCGACTAGACCTCCGCAGTATTTT,CASSLSTRPPQYF
-,TRBD1,TRBJ1-1,TRBV7-3,TGTGCCAGCAAGACAGGGGAGAACACTGAAGCTTTCTTT,CASKTGENTEAFF
-,-,TRBJ1-2,TRBV5-1,TGCGCCAGCAGCTTGGAGAGTCCTAACTATGGCTACACCTTC,CASSLESPNYGYTF
-,TRBD2,TRBJ2-7,TRBV5-1,TGCGCCAGCAGCCCAGGGGGACTAGCGGGCCTCTCCTACGAGCAGTACTTC,CASSPGGLAGLSYEQYF
-,-,TRBJ2-1,TRBV9,TGTGCCAGCAGCGCGCTTACGGGGGTTTTTTTAAATGAGCAGTTCTTC,CASSALTGVFLNEQFF
-,-,TRBJ2-5,TRBV28,TGTGCCAGCAGTTTATTAACAGGTCCCTCATCGGAGACCCAGTACTTC,CASSLLTGPSSETQYF
-,TRBD1,TRBJ2-7,TRBV4-1,TGCGCCAGCAGCCTTGGGACAGGGATCTACGAGCAGTACTTC,CASSLGTGIYEQYF
-,-,TRBJ2-7,TRBV2,TGTGCCAGCAGTGAAGCGGACGCCGGGAAGTACGAGCAGTACTTC,CASSEADAGKYEQYF
-,TRBD2,TRBJ2-2,TRBV5-4,TGTGCCAGCAGCTTGAGCGGGAGGTCCGGGGAGCTGTTTTTT,CASSLSGRSGELFF
-,-,TRBJ1-2,TRBV10-3,TGTGCCATCAGTGAGGAGGGCGACTATGGCTACACCTTC,CAISEEGDYGYTF
once,-,TRBJ2-2,TRBV9,TGTGCCAGCAGCGTTGGAGGGAACAGGGGGGAGCTGTTTTTT,CASSVGGNRGELFF
-,-,TRBJ1-2,TRBV28,TGTGCCAGCAGTCCAGAAGTTCCTAACTATGGCTACACCTTC,CASSPEVPNYGYTF
-,-,TRBJ2-2,TRBV9,TGTGCCAGCAGCGTAGCCCGGACACAGCGCACCGGGGAGCTGTTTTTT,CASSVARTQRTGELFF
-,-,TRBJ2-7,TRBV28,TGTGCCAGCAGTTTAGTTAACAGTCCCTACGAGCAGTACTTC,CASSLVNSPYEQYF
-,TRBD2,TRBJ2-7,TRBV5-6,TGTGCCAGCAGCTTGAGTAGCGGGGGTTACGAGCAGTACTTC,CASSLSSGGYEQYF
-,TRBD2,TRBJ2-7,TRBV5-1,TGCGCCAGCAGAGTGCGAGCGGGAGCATCCTACGAGCAGTACTTC,CASRVRAGASYEQYF
-,-,TRBJ1-1,TRBV10-3,TGTGCCATCAGTGAGGTGCAGCTAGGGGGAGAGGCGACAGTAGCTTTCTTT,CAISEVQLGGEATVAFF
-,TRBD1,TRBJ1-4,TRBV19,TGTGCCAGTAGTATAGATCAAAGGGACAGAGGGAGGGAAAAACTGTTTTTT,CASSIDQRDRGREKLFF
-,TRBD1,TRBJ1-6,TRBV9,TGTGCCAGCAGCGAAGGACAGGGGTCCCCCTATAATTCACCCCTCCACTTT,CASSEGQGSPYNSPLHF
-,TRBD1,TRBJ2-7,TRBV10-3,TGTGCCATCAGTCCCGGGACAGGTCTCTACGAGCAGTACTTC,CAISPGTGLYEQYF
-,-,TRBJ2-2,TRBV2,TGTGCCAGCACTTGGTTCGCCGGGCAGGGAGGAGCCGGGGAGCTGTTTTTT,CASTWFAGQGGAGELFF
-,TRBD1,TRBJ1-1,TRBV5-6,TGTGCCAGCAGCTTTAACAGGGGTGAAGCTTTCTTT,CASSFNRGEAFF
-,-,TRBJ1-1,TRBV9,TGTGCCAGCAGCGCCGATAGAAACACTGAAGCTTTCTTT,CASSADRNTEAFF
-,TRBD2,TRBJ2-7,TRBV28,TGTGCCAGCAGTTTACCCTTGCGGGAGTATAACGACGAGCAGTACTTC,CASSLPLREYNDEQYF
-,-,TRBJ1-2,TRBV29-1,TGCAGCGTTGAACCCCCACAGCACTATGGCTACACCTTC,CSVEPPQHYGYTF
-,-,TRBJ1-5,TRBV6-1,TGTGCCAGCAGTGAAGGACACGGAAATCAGCCCCAGCATTTT,CASSEGHGNQPQHF
-,-,TRBJ2-7,TRBV18,TGTGCCAGCTCACCACAAGACAGCTACGAGCAGTACTTC,CASSPQDSYEQYF
-,-,TRBJ2-7,TRBV5-6,TGTGCCAGCAGCTTTCTTCCAGGTTACGAGCAGTACTTC,CASSFLPGYEQYF
-,-,TRBJ2-5,TRBV19,TGTGCCAGTAGTATAGTTGGGCTCCGGGAGACCCAGTACTTC,CASSIVGLRETQYF
-,-,TRBJ1-1,TRBV28,TGTGCCAGCAGTTGGACAGCGAACACTGAAGCTTTCTTT,CASSWTANTEAFF
-,-,TRBJ2-5,TRBV29-1,TGCAGCGTTGGACTACCCCCGGAGCAAGAGACCCAGTACTTC,CSVGLPPEQETQYF
-,TRBD1,TRBJ1-1,TRBV28,TGTGCCAGCAGTTTACCCGACAGGGGAGCTTTCTTT,CASSLPDRGAFF